A single sample gave rise to the 8 T cell receptor beta chains below, sequenced in a study of cytomegalovirus exposure and HLA in healthy donors. The PCR was carried out with 60 Vbeta primers and 13 Jbeta primers. TCRdb's table, derived via immunoSEQ multiplex PCR, lists solely in-frame clones and lacks some. The table shows about 91,000 clones, with 64% occurring only once. Input material: PBMCs. These receptors were obtained from a human donor in good health.

The chain has TRBV7-6 and TRBJ2-1, with D possibly being TRBD1 (6 bases). The CDR3 has 14 residues. Germline CDR1 reads SGHVS; CDR2 reads FNYEAQ. The V end lost 5 bases, the J end lost 7 bases, and 15 bases lay between the germline ends. The CDR3 coding sequence is TGTGCCAGCAGCAACGACAGGCTCATTAATGAGCAGTTCTTC. Translation: CASSNDRLINEQFF.

The V call is TRBV7-2, the J call TRBJ1-2, with TRBD1 matching 7 bases. The CDR3 covers 15 residues. CDR1 is SGHTA and CDR2 is FQGNSA in the germline V gene. J lost 5 bases, V lost 1 base, and 7 bases had no gene match. CDR3 in DNA: TGTGCCAGCAGCTTAGGGTTTGGGACAGCTTATGGCTACACCTTC. Protein sequence: CASSLGFGTAYGYTF. Complete variable domain (other parts from reference TRBV7-2 and TRBJ1-2): GAGVSQSPSNKVTEKGKDVELRCDPISGHTALYWYRQSLGQGLEFLIYFQGNSAPDKSGLPSDRFSAERTGGSVSTLTIQRTQQEDSAVYLCASSLGFGTAYGYTFGSGTRLTVV.

A word on this clone: A junction end diverges from the germline sequence, so it may reflect a read error. The rearrangement uses TRBV2 and TRBJ1-6; D is undetermined. This CDR3 contains 13 residues. Per germline, CDR1 SNHLY and CDR2 FYNNEI. CDR3 sequence (DNA): TGTGCCAGCACAGTCTACTATAATTCACCCCTCCCCTTT. Encoded protein: CASTVYYNSPLPF.

This clone came up once. The V call is TRBV7-3, the J call TRBJ1-1; the D gene is possibly TRBD1 (6 bases). The V end lost 5 bases, the J end lost 1 base, and 17 bases lay between the germline ends. The CDR3 contains 16 residues. In germline, CDR1 is SGHTA, CDR2 FQGTGA. This CDR3 reads CASSHWTATENTEAFF. The CDR3 DNA follows: TGTGCCAGCAGCCATTGGACAGCAACTGAGAACACTGAAGCTTTCTTT.

The chain uses TRBV5-1 and TRBJ1-4, with 7 bases fitting TRBD1. V shed 5 bases, J shed 4 bases, and the junction held 5 bases outside the gene matches. The CDR3 has 14 residues. CDR1 SGHRS and CDR2 YFSETQ come from the germline V gene. The CDR3 DNA reads as TGCGCCAGCAGGCAGGGGGGACTTAATGAAAAACTGTTTTTT. Translation: CASRQGGLNEKLFF.

In its sample, this clone was seen once. The rearrangement uses TRBV25-1 and TRBJ1-5, with TRBD1 matching over 8 bases. This CDR3 has 13 amino acids. In germline, CDR1 is MGHDK, CDR2 SYGVNS. After removal of 6 bases from V and 10 bases from J, the junction contained 8 bases not matched to a gene. The CDR3 DNA follows: TGTGCCAGCAGAGGAGGACAGGGAGACCCCCAGCATTTT. Encoded protein: CASRGGQGDPQHF. Full variable domain (outside the CDR3, taken from reference TRBV25-1 and TRBJ1-5): EADIYQTPRYLVIGTGKKITLECSQTMGHDKMYWYQQDPGMELHLIHYSYGVNSTEKGDLSSESTVSRIRTEHFPLTLESARPSHTSQYLCASRGGQGDPQHFGDGTRLSIL.

The chain joins TRBV6-5 to TRBJ1-2, with 10 bases that match TRBD1. The germline CDR1 and CDR2 sequences are MNHEY and SVGAGI. Losses at the gene ends were 7 bases for V and 4 bases for J; bases not matched to a gene: 3. The CDR3 runs to 13 residues. The CDR3 region has the DNA TGTGCCAGCATGCGGACAGGGGGCTATGGCTACACCTTC. Translating gives CASMRTGGYGYTF.

This sequence joins TRBV19 and TRBJ2-6, with 8 bases aligning to TRBD1. V lost 3 bases and J lost 3; bases outside the gene matches: 7. The germline V gene encodes CDR1 LNHDA and CDR2 SQIVND (reference sequence). The length of the CDR3 is 17 residues. CDR3 amino acids: CASSMGRGQVGANVLTF. In nucleotides, the CDR3 is TGTGCCAGTAGTATGGGCAGGGGGCAAGTTGGGGCCAACGTCCTGACTTTC.